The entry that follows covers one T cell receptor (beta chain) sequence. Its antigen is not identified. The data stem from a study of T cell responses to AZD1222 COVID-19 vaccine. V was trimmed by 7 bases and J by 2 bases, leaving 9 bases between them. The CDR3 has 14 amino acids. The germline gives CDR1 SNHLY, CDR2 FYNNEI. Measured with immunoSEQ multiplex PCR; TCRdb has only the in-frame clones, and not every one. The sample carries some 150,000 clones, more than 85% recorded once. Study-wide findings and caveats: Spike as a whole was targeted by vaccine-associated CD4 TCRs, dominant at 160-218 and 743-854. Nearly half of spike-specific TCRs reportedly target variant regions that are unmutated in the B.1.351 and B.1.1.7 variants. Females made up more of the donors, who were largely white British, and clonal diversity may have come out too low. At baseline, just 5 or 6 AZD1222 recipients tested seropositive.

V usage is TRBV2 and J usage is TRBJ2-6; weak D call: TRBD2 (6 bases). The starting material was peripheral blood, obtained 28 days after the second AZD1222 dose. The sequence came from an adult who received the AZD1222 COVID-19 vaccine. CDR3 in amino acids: CASTGGTGANVLTF. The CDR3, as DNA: TGTGCCAGCACCGGGGGAACTGGGGCCAACGTCCTGACTTTC.